Sequencing of this T cell receptor (beta chain) was carried out in a study of blood T cell repertoires in COVID-19. This clone was observed a single time. Sequencing used immunoSEQ multiplex PCR; TCRdb keeps in-frame clones, though not all of them. The sample shows 200,000 to 250,000 clones, approximately 80% of them seen only once. The CDR3 totals 15 residues. Per germline, CDR1 SGHTA and CDR2 FQGNSA. V was cut by 5 bases and J by 5 bases, with 16 bases left in between. This rearrangement joins TRBV7-2 to TRBJ1-3, with a weak D call TRBD1 (5 bases). This sequence originates from a woman in her seventies with acute or convalescent COVID-19. The sample consisted of peripheral blood. CDR3 residues: CASSPTAGVRNTIYF. CDR3 DNA sequence: TGTGCCAGCAGCCCCACCGCGGGGGTTCGAAACACCATATATTTT.